The 19 T cell receptor beta chains reported below all come from one sample, sequenced in a study of T cell responses to AZD1222 COVID-19 vaccine. Profiled with immunoSEQ multiplex PCR; TCRdb holds only in-frame clones, not every one. The repertoire holds roughly 150,000 clones, with approximately 90% as singletons. Specimen: peripheral blood, collected after recovery from COVID-19. These receptors originate from an adult who had recovered from COVID-19.

The genes are TRBV7-6 and TRBJ2-3; 8 positions agree with TRBD1. The CDR3 contains 16 residues. Per the germline V gene, CDR1 is SGHVS and CDR2 is FNYEAQ. V shed 3 bases, J shed 2 bases, and the junction held 7 bases outside the gene matches. The CDR3 coding sequence is TGTGCCAGCAGCTTCGGGACAGGAGGGGCCACAGATACGCAGTATTTT. Its translation is CASSFGTGGATDTQYF.

The chain carries TRBV28 and TRBJ1-3, with a tentative D call TRBD1 (5 bases). V dropped 6 bases and J dropped 0 bases, with 12 bases sitting between them. Germline loops: CDR1 MDHEN, CDR2 SYDVKM. CDR3 size: 15 residues. CDR3 amino acids: CASRLTGRSGNTIYF. The CDR3 nucleotides read TGTGCCAGCAGGCTCACAGGCCGCTCTGGAAACACCATATATTTT.

The genes are TRBV28 and TRBJ2-7; TRBD2 is a possible D gene (5 bases). The germline CDR1 and CDR2 sequences are MDHEN and SYDVKM. This CDR3 is 13 amino acids long. V was shortened by 10 bases and J by 5 bases, with 18 bases between the two germline ends. In DNA form, the CDR3 reads TGTGCCACCCACGATACCGGGATCGACGAGCAGTACTTC. Translated: CATHDTGIDEQYF.

The V and J genes are TRBV28 and TRBJ1-4; a weak D match, TRBD1 (5 bases). Trimming stripped 6 bases from V and 10 bases from J, with 15 bases between. The CDR3 loop spans 13 amino acids. The germline V gene encodes CDR1 MDHEN and CDR2 SYDVKM. The CDR3: CASSPTGSGKLFF. CDR3 in DNA: TGTGCCAGCAGCCCCACAGGATCTGGAAAACTGTTTTTT. Full variable domain (missing parts from reference TRBV28 and TRBJ1-4): DVKVTQSSRYLVKRTGEKVFLECVQDMDHENMFWYRQDPGLGLRLIYFSYDVKMKEKGDIPEGYSVSREKKERFSLILESASTNQTSMYLCASSPTGSGKLFFGSGTQLSVL.

V is TRBV4-2 and J is TRBJ2-5; no firm D call. The CDR3 is made up of 13 amino acids. Trimming removed 1 base from V and 0 bases from J, with 3 bases in between. The germline CDR1 and CDR2 sequences are LGHNA and YNFKEQ. CDR3 sequence reads: CASSQGYQETQYF. The CDR3 coding sequence is TGTGCCAGCAGCCAAGGCTACCAAGAGACCCAGTACTTC.

The chain employs TRBV28 and TRBJ1-1; D is ambiguous. V lost 5 bases, J lost 0 bases, and 13 bases lay in between. The germline CDR1 and CDR2 sequences are MDHEN and SYDVKM. CDR3 length equals 15 residues. The CDR3 bases are TGTGCCAGCAGTCCCAGTGGCAGGCTGAACACTGAAGCTTTCTTT. Its translation is CASSPSGRLNTEAFF.

This chain uses TRBV3-1 (or the pseudogene TRBV3-2) with TRBJ1-1; a weak D match, TRBD1 (6 bases). The CDR3 runs to 13 residues. CDR1 and CDR2 (germline): LGHDT, YNNKEL (reference sequence). V shed 3 bases and J shed 6 bases, with 11 bases lying between them. The CDR3 DNA follows: TGTGCCAGCAGCCAGGGGGCAGGGGCTGAAGCTTTCTTT. Protein: CASSQGAGAEAFF.

The rearrangement joins TRBV7-2 to TRBJ1-6; TRBD1 might be the D (6 bases). The ends were cut back, 2 bases at V and 6 bases at J, with 11 bases in the middle. The germline CDR1 and CDR2 sequences are SGHTA and FQGNSA. The CDR3 is 15 amino acids. Here the CDR3 DNA reads TGTGCCAGCAGCTTACGAGGGGGGGGTAATTCACCCCTCCACTTT. Translated, it gives CASSLRGGGNSPLHF.

This clone was detected once. This sequence joins TRBV27 and TRBJ2-6, with D uncertain. In germline, CDR1 is MNHEY, CDR2 SMNVEV (reference sequence). V gave up 2 bases and J gave up 0 bases, with 8 bases separating them. This CDR3 comprises 16 residues. The CDR3 reads CASSLGWASGANVLTF. The CDR3 DNA reads as TGTGCCAGCAGTTTAGGTTGGGCCTCTGGGGCCAACGTCCTGACTTTC.

The chain couples TRBV10-3 to TRBJ1-4, with D possibly TRBD1 on 5 matching bases. Per germline, CDR1 ENHRY and CDR2 SYGVKD. V shed 2 bases and J shed 7 bases, with 17 bases lying between them. CDR3 length: 16 amino acids. For the CDR3, the DNA is TGTGCCATCAGTGAGGATAAGAGGGGATCGGGTGAAAAACTGTTTTTT. Residues: CAISEDKRGSGEKLFF.

The chain employs TRBV19 and TRBJ1-2; 8 nucleotides agree with TRBD1. CDR3 length equals 16 residues. Trimming at V came to 3 bases and at J to 7 bases, leaving 13 bases not matched to a gene. From germline, CDR1 is LNHDA and CDR2 SQIVND (reference sequence). The CDR3 coding sequence is TGTGCCAGTAGTATCGATTCAACGGGACAGGAAGGTGGCTACACCTTC. Its protein is CASSIDSTGQEGGYTF.

This clone was counted between two and nine times. The chain recombines TRBV5-5 with TRBJ1-4; D uncertain. Germline CDR1 SGHKS, CDR2 YYEKEE (reference sequence). Trimming took 4 bases from V and 7 from J, leaving 14 bases between them. The length of the CDR3 is 14 residues. In DNA form, the CDR3 reads TGTGCCAGCAGCCCGAGGGTTGGCGGTGAAAAACTGTTTTTT. Amino acid sequence: CASSPRVGGEKLFF. The whole variable domain, remainder taken from reference TRBV5-5 and TRBJ1-4, is DAGVTQSPTHLIKTRGQQVTLRCSPISGHKSVSWYQQVLGQGPQFIFQYYEKEERGRGNFPDRFSARQFPNYSSELNVNALLLGDSALYLCASSPRVGGEKLFFGSGTQLSVL.

This clone appeared a single time. This sequence joins TRBV10-2 and TRBJ2-5; 9 nucleotides align to TRBD2. There are 14 residues in the CDR3. Germline CDR1 and CDR2: WSHSY and SAAADI. The trim removed 7 bases at V and 2 bases at J, leaving 5 bases unmatched. The CDR3 nucleotides are TGCGCCAGCAAGCAGCGGGGGGATCAAGAGACCCAGTACTTC. It yields the protein CASKQRGDQETQYF.

V gene TRBV7-9 combines with J gene TRBJ1-4; tentative D call: TRBD1 (6 bases). There are 17 residues in the CDR3. CDR1 SEHNR and CDR2 FQNEAQ come from the germline V gene (reference sequence). V lost 4 bases and J 0 bases, leaving 15 bases between the germline ends. The CDR3 loop is CASSSTGWGATNEKLFF. CDR3 coding DNA: TGTGCCAGCAGCTCTACAGGGTGGGGGGCAACTAATGAAAAACTGTTTTTT.

There are a few counts of this clone. The sample holds other DNA sequences that translate to the same CDR3. The chain couples TRBV18 to TRBJ1-2; D may be TRBD1 (5 bases). The CDR3 has 14 residues. Germline V gene sequence: CDR1 KGHSH, CDR2 LQKENI. V was trimmed by 0 bases and J by 4 bases, leaving 9 bases between them. CDR3 DNA sequence: TGTGCCAGCTCACCACCGACAGAATCCTATGGCTACACCTTC. Translating it yields CASSPPTESYGYTF.

This clone was seen just once. V is TRBV10-1 and J is TRBJ1-1, with D hard to call. CDR1 WNHNN and CDR2 SYGVQD come from the germline V gene (reference sequence). Trimming stripped 4 bases from V and 1 base from J, with 10 bases between. The CDR3 has 14 amino acids. CDR3 amino acids: CASSARSGNTEAFF. CDR3 DNA: TGCGCCAGCAGTGCGCGATCGGGGAACACTGAAGCTTTCTTT.

The rearrangement links TRBV27 to TRBJ1-3, with 11 nucleotides matching TRBD1. The CDR3 is 15 amino acids. Germline assignment: CDR1 MNHEY and CDR2 SMNVEV (reference sequence). The V segment lost 10 bases and the J segment 0 bases; nucleotides outside the gene matches: 5. CDR3 sequence (DNA): TGTGCCACCTCCGGGACAGGGGGCTCTGGAAACACCATATATTTT. It translates to CATSGTGGSGNTIYF.

J is TRBJ1-2 and V is TRBV20-1, with D unresolved. V was shortened by 3 bases and J by 4 bases, with 9 bases between the two germline ends. Looked up from germline, CDR1 is DFQATT and CDR2 is SNEGSKA (reference sequence). The CDR3 consists of 12 residues. CDR3 sequence: CSASNGVYGYTF. CDR3 coding DNA: TGCAGTGCTAGTAACGGAGTCTATGGCTACACCTTC.

This chain joins TRBV14 and TRBJ2-3, with D possibly matching TRBD2 (5 bases). Trimming took off 1 base at V and 1 base at J, with 15 bases between the two ends. The CDR3 has 17 amino acids. CDR1 is SGHDN, CDR2 FVKESK, per germline. CDR3: CASSQVLIGLRTDTQYF. CDR3 sequence (DNA): TGTGCCAGCAGCCAAGTCCTTATCGGACTCCGCACAGATACGCAGTATTTT.